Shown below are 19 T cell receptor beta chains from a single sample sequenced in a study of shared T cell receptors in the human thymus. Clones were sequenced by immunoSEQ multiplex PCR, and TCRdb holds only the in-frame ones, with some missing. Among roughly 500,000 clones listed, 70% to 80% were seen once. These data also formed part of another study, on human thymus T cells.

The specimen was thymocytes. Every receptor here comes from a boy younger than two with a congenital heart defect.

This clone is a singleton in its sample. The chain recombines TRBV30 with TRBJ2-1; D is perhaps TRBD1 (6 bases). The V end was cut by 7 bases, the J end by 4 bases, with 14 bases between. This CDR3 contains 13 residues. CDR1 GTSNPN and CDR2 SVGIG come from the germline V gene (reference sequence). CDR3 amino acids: CASPGQGYNEQFF. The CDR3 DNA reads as TGTGCCTCCCCGGGACAAGGGTACAATGAGCAGTTCTTC.

The CDR3 reads CASRISGTGNTGELFF. In nucleotides, the CDR3 is TGTGCCAGCAGGATATCAGGGACAGGGAACACCGGGGAGCTGTTTTTT. The V and J genes are TRBV5-6 and TRBJ2-2; 8 bases are a match to TRBD1. This CDR3 has 16 amino acids. V shed 5 bases and J 1 base; nucleotides not matched to a gene: 7. CDR1 and CDR2 (germline): SGHDT, YYEEEE.

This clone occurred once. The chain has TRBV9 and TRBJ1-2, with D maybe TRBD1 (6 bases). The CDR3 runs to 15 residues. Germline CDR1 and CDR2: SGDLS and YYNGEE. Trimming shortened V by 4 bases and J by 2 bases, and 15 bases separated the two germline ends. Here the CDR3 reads CASSRGPGGNYGYTF. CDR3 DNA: TGTGCCAGCAGCCGGGGGCCGGGGGGAAACTATGGCTACACCTTC.

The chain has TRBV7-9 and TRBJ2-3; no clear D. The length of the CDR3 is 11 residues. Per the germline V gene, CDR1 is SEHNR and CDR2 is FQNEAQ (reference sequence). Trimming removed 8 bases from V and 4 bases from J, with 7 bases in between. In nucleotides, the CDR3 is TGTGCCAGCTTGGGCCCAGATACGCAGTATTTT. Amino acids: CASLGPDTQYF. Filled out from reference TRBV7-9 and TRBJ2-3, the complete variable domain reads DTGVSQNPRHKITKRGQNVTFRCDPISEHNRLYWYRQTLGQGPEFLTYFQNEAQLEKSRLLSDRFSAERPKGSFSTLEIQRTEQGDSAMYLCASLGPDTQYFGPGTRLTVL.

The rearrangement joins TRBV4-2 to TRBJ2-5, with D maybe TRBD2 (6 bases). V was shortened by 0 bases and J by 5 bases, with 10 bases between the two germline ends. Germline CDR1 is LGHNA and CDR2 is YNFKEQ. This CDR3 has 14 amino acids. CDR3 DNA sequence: TGTGCCAGCAGCCAAGAATCCCGGGGGGAGACCCAGTACTTC. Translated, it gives CASSQESRGETQYF.

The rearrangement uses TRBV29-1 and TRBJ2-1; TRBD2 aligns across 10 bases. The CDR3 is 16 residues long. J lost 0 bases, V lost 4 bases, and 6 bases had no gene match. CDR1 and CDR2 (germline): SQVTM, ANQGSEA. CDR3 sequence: CSVVLAGAGSYNEQFF. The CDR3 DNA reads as TGCAGCGTTGTTCTAGCGGGAGCCGGCTCCTACAATGAGCAGTTCTTC.

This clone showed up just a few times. CDR3: CASSSIAVDRTLREDTQYF. The DNA of the CDR3 is TGTGCCAGCAGCTCCATTGCCGTCGACAGGACCCTACGGGAAGATACGCAGTATTTT. The rearrangement uses TRBV11-2 and TRBJ2-3; TRBD1 is a possible D gene (6 bases). The CDR3 is 19 residues long. The V and J ends lost 4 bases and 5 bases respectively, with 28 bases between them. Germline V gives CDR1 SGHAT, CDR2 FQNNGV.

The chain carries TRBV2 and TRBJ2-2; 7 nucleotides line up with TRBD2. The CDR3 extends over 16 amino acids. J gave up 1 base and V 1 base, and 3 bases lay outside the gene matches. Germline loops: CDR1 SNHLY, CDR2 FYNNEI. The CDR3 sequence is CASSEVGGGNTGELFF. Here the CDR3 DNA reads TGTGCCAGCAGTGAAGTGGGCGGGGGGAACACCGGGGAGCTGTTTTTT.

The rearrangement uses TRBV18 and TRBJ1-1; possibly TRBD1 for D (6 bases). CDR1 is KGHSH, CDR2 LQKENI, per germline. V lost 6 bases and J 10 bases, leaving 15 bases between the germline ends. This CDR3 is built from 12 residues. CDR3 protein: CASSPAGGRAFF. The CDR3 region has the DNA TGTGCCAGCTCTCCTGCGGGGGGGCGAGCTTTCTTT.

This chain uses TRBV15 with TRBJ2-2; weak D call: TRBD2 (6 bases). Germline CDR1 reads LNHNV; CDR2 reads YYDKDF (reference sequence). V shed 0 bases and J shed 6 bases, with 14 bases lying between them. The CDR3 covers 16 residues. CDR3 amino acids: CATSRDSGLLAGELFF. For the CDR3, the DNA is TGTGCCACCAGCAGAGATTCGGGACTCTTGGCCGGGGAGCTGTTTTTT.

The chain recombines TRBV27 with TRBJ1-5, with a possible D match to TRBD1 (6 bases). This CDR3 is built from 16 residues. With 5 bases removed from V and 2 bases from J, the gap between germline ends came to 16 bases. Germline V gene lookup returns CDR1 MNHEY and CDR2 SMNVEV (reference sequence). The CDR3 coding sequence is TGTGCCAGCAGTCCCCCCGGCCACAGGGGCAATCAGCCCCAGCATTTT. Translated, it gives CASSPPGHRGNQPQHF.

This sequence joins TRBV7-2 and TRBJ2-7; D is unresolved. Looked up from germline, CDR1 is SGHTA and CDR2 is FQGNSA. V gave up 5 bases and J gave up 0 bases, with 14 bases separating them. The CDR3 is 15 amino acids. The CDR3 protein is CASSLGPRGSYEQYF. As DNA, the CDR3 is TGTGCCAGCAGCCTCGGTCCTAGAGGCTCCTACGAGCAGTACTTC.

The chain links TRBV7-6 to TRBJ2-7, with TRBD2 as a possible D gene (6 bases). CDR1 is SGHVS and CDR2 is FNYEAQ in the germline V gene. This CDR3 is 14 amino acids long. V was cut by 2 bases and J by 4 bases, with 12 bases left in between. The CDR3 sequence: CASSLRRDGYEQYF. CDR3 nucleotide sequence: TGTGCCAGCAGCTTACGGAGGGACGGGTACGAGCAGTACTTC.

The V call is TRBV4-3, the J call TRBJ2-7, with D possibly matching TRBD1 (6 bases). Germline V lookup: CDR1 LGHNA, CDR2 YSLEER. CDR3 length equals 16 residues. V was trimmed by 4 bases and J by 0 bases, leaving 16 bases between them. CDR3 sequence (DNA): TGCGCCAGCAGCCGGTTAAAGGGGGACCTCTCCTACGAGCAGTACTTC. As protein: CASSRLKGDLSYEQYF.

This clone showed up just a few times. The CDR3 DNA reads as TGTGCCAGCAGTGAATGCGGGCCGGTTGTGGACTACACCTTC. Translating it yields CASSECGPVVDYTF. The chain has TRBV6-1 and TRBJ1-2; unclear D gene. The CDR3 covers 14 residues. The V gene's germline CDR1 is MNHNS and CDR2 SASEGT. The ends were cut back, 2 bases at V and 10 bases at J, with 17 bases in the middle.

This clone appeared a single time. The CDR3 is CASSESPSGSNNEQFF. The CDR3 coding sequence is TGCGCCAGCAGTGAGTCCCCTAGCGGGAGTAATAATGAGCAGTTCTTC. The rearrangement uses TRBV10-1 and TRBJ2-1; 10 nucleotides line up with TRBD2. This CDR3 contains 16 residues. The germline CDR1 and CDR2 sequences are WNHNN and SYGVQD (reference sequence). Trimming cost V 0 bases and J 7 bases; bases outside gene matches: 6.

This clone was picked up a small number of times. CDR3 nucleotide sequence: TGTGCCAGCAAAGACAGGGCTGGGGCCAACGTCCTGACTTTC. Protein: CASKDRAGANVLTF. The chain couples TRBV27 to TRBJ2-6; 7 nucleotides match TRBD1. V dropped 7 bases and J dropped 2; count of bases not matched to a gene: 2. Looked up from germline, CDR1 is MNHEY and CDR2 is SMNVEV (reference sequence). The CDR3 covers 14 residues.

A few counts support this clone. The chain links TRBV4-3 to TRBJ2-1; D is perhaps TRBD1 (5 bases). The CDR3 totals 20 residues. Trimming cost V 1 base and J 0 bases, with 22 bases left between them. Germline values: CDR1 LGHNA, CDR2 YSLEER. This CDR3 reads CASSQVLTTDDPSSYNEQFF. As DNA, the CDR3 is TGCGCCAGCAGCCAAGTCCTAACGACAGATGACCCCAGCTCCTACAATGAGCAGTTCTTC.

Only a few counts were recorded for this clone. Written as DNA, the CDR3 is TGTGCCAGCAGCTTAACAGGGGGCGGGGATACGCAGTATTTT. Amino acid sequence: CASSLTGGGDTQYF. The chain combines TRBV7-2 with TRBJ2-3, with 9 positions matching TRBD1. Looked up from germline, CDR1 is SGHTA and CDR2 is FQGNSA. The CDR3 spans 14 residues. V dropped 2 bases and J dropped 6; count of bases not matched to a gene: 3. Combining the CDR3 with reference TRBV7-2 and TRBJ2-3 gives the whole variable domain GAGVSQSPSNKVTEKGKDVELRCDPISGHTALYWYRQSLGQGLEFLIYFQGNSAPDKSGLPSDRFSAERTGGSVSTLTIQRTQQEDSAVYLCASSLTGGGDTQYFGPGTRLTVL.